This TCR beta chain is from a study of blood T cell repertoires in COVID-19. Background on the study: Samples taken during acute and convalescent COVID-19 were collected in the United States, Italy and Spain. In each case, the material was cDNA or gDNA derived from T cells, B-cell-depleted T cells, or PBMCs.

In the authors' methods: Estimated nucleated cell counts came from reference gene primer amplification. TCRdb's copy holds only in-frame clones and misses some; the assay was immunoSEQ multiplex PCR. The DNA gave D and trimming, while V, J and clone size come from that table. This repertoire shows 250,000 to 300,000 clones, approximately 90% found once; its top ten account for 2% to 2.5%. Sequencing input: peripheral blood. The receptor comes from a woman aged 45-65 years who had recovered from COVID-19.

The CDR3 sequence: CASEGQGGGGELFF. For the CDR3, the DNA is TGCGCCAGCGAAGGACAGGGGGGGGGCGGGGAGCTGTTTTTT. This chain uses TRBV4-1 with TRBJ2-2; 10 nucleotides agree with TRBD1. The trim removed 8 bases at V and 7 bases at J, leaving 7 bases unmatched. The CDR3 runs to 14 residues. Germline V lookup: CDR1 MGHRA, CDR2 YSYEKL.